This TCR beta chain was documented in a study of cytomegalovirus exposure and HLA in healthy donors. With respect to this clone: The antigen remains undetermined.

This CDR3 has 14 amino acids. V lost 6 bases and J lost 2, with 14 bases in between. From germline, CDR1 is MNHNS and CDR2 SASEGT. Use of 60 Vbeta and 13 Jbeta primers characterized the PCR. Using immunoSEQ multiplex PCR, the repertoire was profiled, and TCRdb retains in-frame clones only, with some absent. The sample has fewer than 180,000 clones; 70% to 80% are singletons. Study conclusions and caveats: CMV serostatus was the sole immune exposure data available.

The sequence came from a human donor in good health. The sequenced sample was PBMCs. This chain uses TRBV6-1 with TRBJ2-7; D perhaps matches TRBD2 (6 bases). CDR3 amino acids: CASSPVGLAYEQYF. The CDR3 DNA follows: TGTGCCAGCAGCCCCGTGGGACTGGCCTACGAGCAGTACTTC.